These T cell receptor beta chains were read from a single sample in a study of blood T cell repertoires in COVID-19. Sequencing used immunoSEQ multiplex PCR; TCRdb keeps in-frame clones, though not all of them. This sample has approximately 200,000 clones, with 70% to 80% found just once. The material sequenced was peripheral blood. Every receptor here comes from a woman in her thirties or forties with COVID-19, enrolled during active disease. Both conserved end residues are part of each CDR3. The D gene is left open where the match is weak. Rows give clone size only sometimes, using once, few, many, or a class for an expanded clone.

TRBD2,TRBJ2-7,TRBV5-1,.,CASSSRGSGRIYEQYF,TGCGCCAGCAGCTCCCGGGGTAGCGGGAGGATCTACGAGCAGTACTTC
.,TRBJ1-1,TRBV6-5,few,CASRTASNTEAFF,TGTGCCAGCAGGACAGCCTCGAACACTGAAGCTTTCTTT
.,TRBJ2-1,TRBV6-1,.,CASSEYRGNEQFF,TGTGCCAGCAGTGAATATAGGGGGAATGAGCAGTTCTTC
.,TRBJ1-4,TRBV9,.,CASSRRHLATNEKLFF,TGTGCCAGCAGCCGGCGACACCTCGCAACTAATGAAAAACTGTTTTTT
.,TRBJ2-5,TRBV5-8,.,CASSSPGVQETQYF,TGTGCCAGCAGCTCGCCGGGGGTCCAAGAGACCCAGTACTTC
.,TRBJ1-2,TRBV28,.,CASSLQGGGYGYTF,TGTGCCAGCAGTTTACAGGGCGGGGGCTATGGCTACACCTTC
.,TRBJ2-2,TRBV2,few,CASSYSGLRNTGELFF,TGTGCCAGCAGTTACTCGGGACTCCGGAACACCGGGGAGCTGTTTTTT
TRBD2,TRBJ2-3,TRBV19,.,CASASGTSGLGAADTQYF,TGTGCCAGCGCTTCCGGGACTAGCGGTTTGGGGGCGGCAGATACGCAGTATTTT
.,TRBJ1-3,TRBV7-8,.,CASSFLTGASSGNTIYF,TGTGCCAGCAGCTTCCTTACAGGAGCTAGCTCTGGAAACACCATATATTTT
TRBD1,TRBJ1-4,TRBV19,.,CATRLSGTGNHEKLFF,TGTGCCACACGCCTTTCCGGGACAGGGAATCATGAAAAACTGTTTTTT
TRBD1,TRBJ1-6,TRBV2,.,CASSVQGVGSPLHF,TGTGCCAGCAGTGTACAGGGGGTCGGGTCACCCCTCCACTTT
.,TRBJ1-2,TRBV18,.,CASSTDSYGYTF,TGTGCCAGCTCAACAGACAGCTATGGCTACACCTTC
TRBD2,TRBJ2-7,TRBV24-1,.,CATSDLTPSGRNEQYF,TGTGCCACCAGTGATTTGACTCCTAGCGGGAGGAACGAGCAGTACTTC
TRBD1,TRBJ2-7,TRBV4-3,.,CASSQQFPGQGNLEQYF,TGCGCCAGCAGCCAACAATTTCCGGGACAGGGGAATTTAGAGCAGTACTTC
TRBD1,TRBJ2-7,TRBV7-2,.,CASSTGAGGVEQYF,TGTGCCAGCAGCACCGGTGCAGGGGGCGTCGAGCAGTACTTC
TRBD1,TRBJ1-6,TRBV7-2,.,CASSLSDRDPPLHF,TGTGCCAGCAGCTTATCTGACAGGGACCCACCCCTCCACTTT
.,TRBJ1-6,TRBV6-5,.,CASRPRVDSPLHF,TGTGCCAGCAGACCCCGAGTCGATTCACCCCTCCACTTT
TRBD1,TRBJ2-3,TRBV7-9,.,CASSPGTGAQSTDTQYF,TGTGCCAGCAGCCCAGGGACAGGGGCACAGAGCACAGATACGCAGTATTTT
TRBD1,TRBJ1-4,TRBV6-5,few,CASSYSTGTNEKLFF,TGTGCCAGCAGTTACTCGACAGGGACTAATGAAAAACTGTTTTTT
TRBD2,TRBJ2-7,TRBV27,.,CASSLGRGWVYEQYF,TGTGCCAGCAGTTTAGGGAGGGGATGGGTGTACGAGCAGTACTTC
.,TRBJ2-3,TRBV5-1,.,CASSLGQESDTQYF,TGCGCCAGCAGCTTGGGGCAGGAATCAGATACGCAGTATTTT
.,TRBJ1-2,TRBV4-1,.,CASSQDSGGGLRGYTF,TGCGCCAGCAGCCAAGATTCGGGCGGGGGTCTACGCGGCTACACCTTC
TRBD1,TRBJ1-4,TRBV6-1,once,CASSETRARGEKLFF,TGTGCCAGCAGTGAAACACGGGCCAGGGGGGAAAAACTGTTTTTT
TRBD1,TRBJ1-2,TRBV6-5,few,CASRQGGNYGYTF,TGTGCCAGCAGGCAGGGGGGTAACTATGGCTACACCTTC
.,TRBJ2-5,TRBV7-8,.,CASSLGTFGTQYF,TGTGCCAGCAGCTTAGGGACTTTTGGGACCCAGTACTTC
.,TRBJ2-7,TRBV12-3/TRBV12-4,.,CASRLKDEQYF,TGTGCCAGCAGACTCAAAGACGAGCAGTACTTC